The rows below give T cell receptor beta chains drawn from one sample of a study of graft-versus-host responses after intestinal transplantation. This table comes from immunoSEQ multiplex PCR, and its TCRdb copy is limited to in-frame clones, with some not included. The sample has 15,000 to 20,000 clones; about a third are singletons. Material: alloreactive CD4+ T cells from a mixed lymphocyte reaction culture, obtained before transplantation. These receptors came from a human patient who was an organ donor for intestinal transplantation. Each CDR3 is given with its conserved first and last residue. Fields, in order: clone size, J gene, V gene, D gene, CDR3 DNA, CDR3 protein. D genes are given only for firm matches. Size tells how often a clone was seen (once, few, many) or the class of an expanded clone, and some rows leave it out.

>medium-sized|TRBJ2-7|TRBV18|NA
TGTGCCAGCTCACCAGGGTACGAGCAGTACTTC
CASSPGYEQYF
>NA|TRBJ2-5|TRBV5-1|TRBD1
TGCGCCAGCAGCATCGACAGGGGCCAGGGGACCCAGTACTTC
CASSIDRGQGTQYF
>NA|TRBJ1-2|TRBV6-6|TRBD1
TGTGCCAGCAGGCACGACAGGGATGGCTACACCTTC
CASRHDRDGYTF
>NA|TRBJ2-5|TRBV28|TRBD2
TGTGCCAGCATGTCGGGAGCGGGAGGGGGAGAGACCCAGTACTTC
CASMSGAGGGETQYF
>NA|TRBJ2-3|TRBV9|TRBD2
TGTGCCAGCAGCGGACTAGCGGGAGATACGCAGTATTTT
CASSGLAGDTQYF
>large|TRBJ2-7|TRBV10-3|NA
TGTGCCATCAGTGAGACTGGCTACGAGCAGTACTTC
CAISETGYEQYF
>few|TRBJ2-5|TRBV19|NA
TGTGCCAGTAGTATAGCGGGGCGGGAGACCCAGTACTTC
CASSIAGRETQYF
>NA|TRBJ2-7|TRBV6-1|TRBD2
TGTGCCAGCAGTGAAAGGGAACTAGCGCCTTCCTACGAGCAGTACTTC
CASSERELAPSYEQYF
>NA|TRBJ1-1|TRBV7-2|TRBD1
TGTGCCAGCAGCTTGACAGGGGCGGTGAACACTGAAGCTTTCTTT
CASSLTGAVNTEAFF
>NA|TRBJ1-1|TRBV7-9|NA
TGTGCCAGCAGCCCGGGGGGCTTGGGCACTGAAGCTTTCTTT
CASSPGGLGTEAFF
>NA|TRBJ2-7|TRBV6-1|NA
TGTGCCAGCAGTGTCCTACCCCTGGACTCCTACGAGCAGTACTTC
CASSVLPLDSYEQYF
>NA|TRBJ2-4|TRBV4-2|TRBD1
TGTGCCAGCAGCCAAGATGACAGGGTACACATTCAGTACTTC
CASSQDDRVHIQYF
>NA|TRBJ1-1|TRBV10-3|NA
TGTGCCATCAGCATACAGGGCGGGGTCGGAGCTTTCTTT
CAISIQGGVGAFF
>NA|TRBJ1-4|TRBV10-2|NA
TGCGCCAGCACCCCAGGACCCGCACTTGGTGAAAAACTGTTTTTT
CASTPGPALGEKLFF
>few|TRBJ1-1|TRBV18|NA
TGTGCCAGCTCACCATCTAGTTTCGGAGCTTTCTTT
CASSPSSFGAFF
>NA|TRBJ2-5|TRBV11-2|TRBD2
TGTGCCAGCAGCCCTCCGGGACTACCACAAGAGACCCAGTACTTC
CASSPPGLPQETQYF
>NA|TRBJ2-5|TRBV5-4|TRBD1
TGTGCCAGCACGAGACAGGGGTCGGTGGAGACCCAGTACTTC
CASTRQGSVETQYF
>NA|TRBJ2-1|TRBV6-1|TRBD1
TGTGCCAGCAGTGGTCAGGGGGCAACTAGGAGTTACTACAATGAGCAGTTCTTC
CASSGQGATRSYYNEQFF
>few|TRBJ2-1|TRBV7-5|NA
TGTGCCAGAAAAGGGGTGCAGTTCTTC
CARKGVQFF
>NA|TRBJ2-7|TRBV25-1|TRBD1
TGTGCCAGCAGCCCACCGGGGACAGGGAATCCTCGGCAGTACTTC
CASSPPGTGNPRQYF
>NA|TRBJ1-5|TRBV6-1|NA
TGTGCCAGCAGTGAAGGGCATCAGCCCCAGCATTTT
CASSEGHQPQHF
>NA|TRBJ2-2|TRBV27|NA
TGTGCCAGCAGTCGATTCAGCGCCGGAGCTTTCGGGGAGCTGTTTTTT
CASSRFSAGAFGELFF
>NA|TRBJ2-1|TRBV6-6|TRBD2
TGTGCCAGCAGGCTAGCGGGAGGGGTAGATGAGCAGTTCTTC
CASRLAGGVDEQFF
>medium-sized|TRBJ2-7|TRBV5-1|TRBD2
TGCGCCAGCAGCTTGCTGCTGACTAGCGGATTCCACGAGCAGTACTTC
CASSLLLTSGFHEQYF
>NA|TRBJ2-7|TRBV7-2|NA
TGTGCCAGCAGCTTAGCAGGGGGCTACGAGCAGTACTTC
CASSLAGGYEQYF
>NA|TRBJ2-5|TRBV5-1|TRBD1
TGCGCCAGCAGCTTGGGGTCGGGACAGGGCCTCGAGACCCAGTACTTC
CASSLGSGQGLETQYF
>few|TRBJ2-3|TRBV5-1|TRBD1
TGCGCCAGCAGCTTTCTCCTGGACAGGGCAGATACGCAGTATTTT
CASSFLLDRADTQYF
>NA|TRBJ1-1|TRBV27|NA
TGTGCCAGCAGTTTTGGGGCTAAGAACACTGAAGCTTTCTTT
CASSFGAKNTEAFF
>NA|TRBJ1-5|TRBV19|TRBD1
TGTGCCAGTAGTATTGACCCCCAGGGGGGGATGCCCCAGCATTTT
CASSIDPQGGMPQHF
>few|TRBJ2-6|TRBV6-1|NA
TGTGCCACCAGACGGAGCTCTGGGGCCAACGTCCTGACTTTC
CATRRSSGANVLTF
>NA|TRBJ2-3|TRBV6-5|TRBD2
TGTGCCAGCAGGACTAGCGGGAGAGATACGCAGTATTTT
CASRTSGRDTQYF
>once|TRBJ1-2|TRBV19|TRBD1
TGTGCCAGTAGTATTAGGATACCAGGGGGATATGGCTACACCTTC
CASSIRIPGGYGYTF
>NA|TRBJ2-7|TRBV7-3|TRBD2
TGTGCCAGCAGCTTGACTAGCGGGAGGGCCTACGAGCAGTACTTC
CASSLTSGRAYEQYF
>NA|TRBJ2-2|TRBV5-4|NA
TGTGCCAGCAGCCGAGACAGGATCCATATGAACACCGGGGAGCTGTTTTTT
CASSRDRIHMNTGELFF
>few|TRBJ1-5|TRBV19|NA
TGTGCCAGTAGATTATATGGGAGTCAGCCCCAGCATTTT
CASRLYGSQPQHF
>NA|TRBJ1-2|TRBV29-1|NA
TGCAGCGTCGAGGGCAGTCTCGGGACGAACTATGGCTACACCTTC
CSVEGSLGTNYGYTF
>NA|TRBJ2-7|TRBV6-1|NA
TGTGCCAGCAGTGAAGTATGGGGGGACGAGCAGTACTTC
CASSEVWGDEQYF
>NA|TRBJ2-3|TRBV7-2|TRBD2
TGTGCCAGCAGCCCGCAGACTAGCAACACAGATACGCAGTATTTT
CASSPQTSNTDTQYF
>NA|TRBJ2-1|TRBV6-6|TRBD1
TGTGCCAGCAGGCGCGGACAGGTGGACTACAATGAGCAGTTCTTC
CASRRGQVDYNEQFF
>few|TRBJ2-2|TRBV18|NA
TGTGCCAGCTCACCTCTCGACAGACTCAACACCGGGGAGCTGTTTTTT
CASSPLDRLNTGELFF
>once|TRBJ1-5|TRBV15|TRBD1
TGTGCCACCAGCAGAGCCGGGACAGGGGCCAATCAGCCCCAGCATTTT
CATSRAGTGANQPQHF
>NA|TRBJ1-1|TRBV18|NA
TGTGCCAGCTGTAGGCTCTTGAACACTGAAGCTTTCTTT
CASCRLLNTEAFF
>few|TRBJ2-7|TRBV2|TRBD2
TGTGCCAGCAGTGAAGGACTAGCGGGAGTTGGCGAGCAGTACTTC
CASSEGLAGVGEQYF
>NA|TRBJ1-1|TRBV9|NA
TGTGCCAGCAGCGTAGGGGGTATCACTGAAGCTTTCTTT
CASSVGGITEAFF